This is a list of T cell receptor beta chains from one sample in a study of CD8 T cells in ankylosing spondylitis. Each CDR3 protein gets one entry after TCRdb re-called the 5' RACE reads with MiXCR. Of 30,000 to 45,000 distinct CDR3 sequences listed, 16% are singletons. Sequenced input: blood. The receptor set was obtained from a male donor with ankylosing spondylitis or in good health (not recorded which). The CDR3 runs from the conserved cysteine through the conserved F or W. Each record gives: J gene, clone size, D gene, V gene, CDR3 DNA, CDR3 protein. D genes are given only for firm matches. The size field is filled for only some rows; it gives once, few, many or a size class.

J: TRBJ2-7
size: few
D: .
V: TRBV7-2
DNA: TGTGCCAGCAGCGAATTTGACGAGCAGTACTTC
CDR3: CASSEFDEQYF

J: TRBJ2-1
size: few
D: TRBD2
V: TRBV29-1
DNA: TGCAGCACGAGGACTAGTGGTGTATGGAATGAGCAGTTCTTC
CDR3: CSTRTSGVWNEQFF

J: TRBJ2-7
size: few
D: .
V: TRBV29-1
DNA: TGCAGCGTTGAAGGAAATGGGCACGAGCAGTACTTC
CDR3: CSVEGNGHEQYF

J: TRBJ2-1
size: .
D: .
V: TRBV2
DNA: TGTGCCAGCGGGGGGAGCTCCTACAATGAGCAGTTCTTC
CDR3: CASGGSSYNEQFF

J: TRBJ2-2
size: .
D: .
V: TRBV20-1
DNA: TGCAGTGCTGGGGGTGCCGGGGAGCTGTTTTTT
CDR3: CSAGGAGELFF

J: TRBJ2-3
size: .
D: .
V: TRBV4-3
DNA: TGCGCCAGCAGCCAACGGGGGTCAGATACGCAGTATTTT
CDR3: CASSQRGSDTQYF

J: TRBJ2-4
size: few
D: TRBD1
V: TRBV6-6
DNA: TGTGCCAGCAGAGAACAGGGGCTGAGCGAGAACATTCAGTACTTC
CDR3: CASREQGLSENIQYF

J: TRBJ2-3
size: few
D: .
V: TRBV28
DNA: TGTGCCAGCAGTAGGCGTTCCCCAGATACGCAGTATTTT
CDR3: CASSRRSPDTQYF

J: TRBJ2-3
size: few
D: TRBD2
V: TRBV5-1
DNA: TGCGCCAGCATGATTAGCGGGAGGACAGATACGCAGTATTTT
CDR3: CASMISGRTDTQYF

J: TRBJ1-2
size: many
D: .
V: TRBV20-1
DNA: TGCAGTGCTAGACAGGGAGCAGCTGGCTACACCTTC
CDR3: CSARQGAAGYTF

J: TRBJ2-2
size: .
D: .
V: TRBV7-9
DNA: TGTGCCAGCACCCCCAATCGGGTTGAGACCGGGGAGCTGTTTTTT
CDR3: CASTPNRVETGELFF

J: TRBJ1-1
size: .
D: .
V: TRBV30
DNA: TGTGCCTGGAGTTATGCCCCGTTAGCTTTCTTT
CDR3: CAWSYAPLAFF

J: TRBJ2-3
size: few
D: .
V: TRBV20-1
DNA: TGCAGTGCTGGAACCAGGGGGAGGACAGATACGCAGTATTTT
CDR3: CSAGTRGRTDTQYF

J: TRBJ1-1
size: .
D: .
V: TRBV5-1
DNA: TGCGCCAGCAGCTTGGCGGACCCTATGGAAGCTTTCTTT
CDR3: CASSLADPMEAFF

J: TRBJ2-2
size: few
D: .
V: TRBV5-1
DNA: TGCGCCAGCAGCTTGGGGGACATCTCGAACACCGGGGAGCTGTTTTTT
CDR3: CASSLGDISNTGELFF

J: TRBJ1-1
size: few
D: .
V: TRBV12-3/TRBV12-4
DNA: TGTGCCAGCAGTTTAGGTTCCTACAACACTGAAGCTTTCTTT
CDR3: CASSLGSYNTEAFF

J: TRBJ1-1
size: .
D: .
V: TRBV4-3
DNA: TGCGCCAGCAGCCTTTCGGGGACTGAAGCTTTCTTT
CDR3: CASSLSGTEAFF

J: TRBJ2-1
size: .
D: .
V: TRBV7-2
DNA: TGTGCCAGCAGCTTATGGCAGGGCCAGTTCTTC
CDR3: CASSLWQGQFF

J: TRBJ1-4
size: few
D: .
V: TRBV15
DNA: TGTGCCACCAGCAGAGGAGGGAGGAGTACTAATGAAAAACTGTTTTTT
CDR3: CATSRGGRSTNEKLFF

J: TRBJ2-2
size: few
D: .
V: TRBV12-3/TRBV12-4
DNA: TGTGCCAGCAGGAGCTTGAGTCAGGGTAACACCGGGGAGCTGTTTTTT
CDR3: CASRSLSQGNTGELFF